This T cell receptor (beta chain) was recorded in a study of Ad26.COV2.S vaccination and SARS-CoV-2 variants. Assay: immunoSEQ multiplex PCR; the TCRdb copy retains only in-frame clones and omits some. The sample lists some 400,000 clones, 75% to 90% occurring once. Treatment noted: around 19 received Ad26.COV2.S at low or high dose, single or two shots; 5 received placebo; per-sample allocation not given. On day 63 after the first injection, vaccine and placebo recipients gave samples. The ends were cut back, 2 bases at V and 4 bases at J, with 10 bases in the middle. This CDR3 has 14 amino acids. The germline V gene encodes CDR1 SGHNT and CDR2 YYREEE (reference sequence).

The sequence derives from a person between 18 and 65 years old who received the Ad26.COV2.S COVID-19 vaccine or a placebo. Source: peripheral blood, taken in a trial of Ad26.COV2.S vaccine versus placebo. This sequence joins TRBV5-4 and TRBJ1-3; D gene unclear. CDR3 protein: CASSFNGRGNTIYF. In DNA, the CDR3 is TGTGCCAGCAGCTTTAACGGACGGGGAAACACCATATATTTT. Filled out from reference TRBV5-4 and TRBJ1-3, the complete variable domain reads ETGVTQSPTHLIKTRGQQVTLRCSSQSGHNTVSWYQQALGQGPQFIFQYYREEENGRGNFPPRFSGLQFPNYSSELNVNALELDDSALYLCASSFNGRGNTIYFGEGSWLTVV.